The clone carrying this T cell receptor beta chain occurred once. Antigen: not known. CDR1 and CDR2 (germline): MNHEY, SMNVEV (reference sequence). The V end lost 7 bases, the J end lost 3 bases, and 4 bases lay between the germline ends. This CDR3 spans 11 amino acids. The entry originates in a study of OX40 agonist ivuxolimab in advanced cancers. Notes on the study in general: CD8+ T cells (on average) carried more expanded clones than CD4+ T cells.

Cycle 7 day 1, cycle 4 day 1, and baseline were the timepoints at which blood was sampled. The assay was immunoSEQ multiplex PCR, and TCRdb's table has in-frame clones only and misses some. The table lists about 17,000 clones, about 84% of them singletons. This TCR was recovered from an adult with an advanced solid tumor such as melanoma, head and neck, liver or kidney cancer. V gene TRBV27 combines with J gene TRBJ2-1; the D is unclear. The sample consisted of CD4+ or CD8+ T cells sorted from blood, taken in a trial of the OX40 agonist ivuxolimab. The CDR3, as DNA: TGTGCCAGCATCAACTACAATGAGCAGTTCTTC. It specifies CASINYNEQFF.